This TCR beta chain was obtained from a study of cytomegalovirus exposure and HLA in healthy donors (TCRdb year 2017). Background for the entire study: According to a later analysis, the 120 validation repertoires were produced on the same platform as the approximately 620 repertoires of the first cohort. A separate validation cohort of some 130 different subjects was used in addition to the roughly 640-subject first cohort. To predict cytomegalovirus infection status, the study combined high-throughput TCR immunosequencing, statistical association of individual TCRs with disease status, and machine learning. The study was designed to test whether signatures of past pathogen exposure could be identified by cataloging public T cell receptors. Overall study outcomes, separate from this receptor: The validation cohort had no HLA typing available for a later analysis, so co-occurrence within that cohort was assessed over all 120 or so repertoires. A total of 150 to 200 TCR beta chains were listed by the study as associated with cytomegalovirus. In vitro tests confirmed that a few of the cytomegalovirus-associated TCR beta chains recognize cytomegalovirus antigens. In both the original and validation cohorts, the classifier was reported to diagnose cytomegalovirus status with high specificity and sensitivity. Most TCR sequences were observed very rarely across donors, whereas some public TCRs were present in many individuals. The authors suggested that the approach could potentially be generalized to other disease states and immunological phenotypes. Of the cluster scores, roughly 95% were above 0 in a later analysis, which found that TCRs clustered in the first cohort also tended to co-occur in the roughly 130 validation repertoires.

Library construction relied on the immunoSEQ multiplex PCR assay. For the original study's pipeline: To diagnose cytomegalovirus status from the catalog of TCR beta chain sequences, a statistical classification framework was built. TCRdb's version of the immuneACCESS table is confined to in-frame rearrangements and falls short of the full clone set. An unresolved V gene accounts for under half of the shortfall where checked; the remainder is of unknown origin. The V and J calls and clone size are taken from that table; D and trimming were inferred from the DNA. The sample contains tens of thousands of clones, around 89% of them found a single time. The ten largest make up approximately 1.7% of the sample. Separate from the approximately 670-subject first cohort, the validation cohort of 95 to 150 subjects was the group to which the donors belonged. A remark on this clone: Its binding antigen is unknown. The record has no base qualities; no much larger clone is one base away.

Sequences MNHNS (CDR1) and SASEGT (CDR2) are obtained from the germline V gene. Relative to germline, V is missing 10 bases and J is missing 1 base, with 9 bases of the junction outside any gene match. Its CDR3 holds 14 amino acids, cysteine through phenylalanine. The entry retains the CDR3 DNA only, 42 bases that are in frame from base 1. The sample taken for sequencing was PBMCs. This TCR derives from a woman aged 18-29 years in good health and CMV-seronegative. The sequence links TRBV6-1 to TRBJ1-1, and 7 bases in between align with TRBD1. For the CDR3, the sequence is CATQPDRANTEAFF. The DNA is TGTGCCACCCAACCCGACAGGGCGAACACTGAAGCTTTCTTT.